Listed here are 17 T cell receptor beta chains from one sample, sequenced in a study of blood T cell repertoires in COVID-19. Data came from immunoSEQ multiplex PCR; TCRdb stores just in-frame clones and leaves some out. This sample has 150,000 to 200,000 clones, with about 86% found just once. Sequencing was done on a sample of peripheral blood. These receptors all stem from a woman aged 18-35 years who had recovered from COVID-19.

The chain links TRBV6-5 to TRBJ2-5, with a tentative D call TRBD2 (6 bases). The CDR3 extends over 14 amino acids. V shed 1 base and J shed 5 bases, with 11 bases lying between them. The germline gives CDR1 MNHEY, CDR2 SVGAGI. The CDR3 protein is CASSYWRAGETQYF. In nucleotides, the CDR3 is TGTGCCAGCAGTTACTGGAGGGCAGGGGAGACCCAGTACTTC.

V is TRBV18 and J is TRBJ2-1; D may be TRBD1 (5 bases). V gave up 1 base and J gave up 6 bases, with 7 bases separating them. Looked up from germline, CDR1 is KGHSH and CDR2 is LQKENI. There are 13 residues in the CDR3. In nucleotides, the CDR3 is TGTGCCAGCTCACCACAAGGGGCCAATGAGCAGTTCTTC. This sequence encodes CASSPQGANEQFF.

The V gene is TRBV29-1, the J gene TRBJ2-1, with 10 bases identical to TRBD1. V lost 6 bases, J lost 4 bases, and 6 bases stayed unmatched. This CDR3 is 14 amino acids long. From germline, CDR1 is SQVTM and CDR2 ANQGSEA. DNA of the CDR3: TGCAGCGTGAGGGACAGGGGAGCGTACAATGAGCAGTTCTTC. Its protein product is CSVRDRGAYNEQFF.

The rearrangement joins TRBV18 to TRBJ1-2, with 8 bases lining up with TRBD1. V lost 1 base and J lost 2; bases outside the gene matches: 12. There are 18 residues in the CDR3. Germline-derived CDR1 and CDR2 are KGHSH and LQKENI. The CDR3 protein is CASSPQETTGDANYGYTF. CDR3 bases: TGTGCCAGCTCACCACAGGAGACGACAGGGGACGCAAACTATGGCTACACCTTC.

V and J are TRBV19 and TRBJ2-6, with no clear D. Trimming took 4 bases from V and 4 from J, leaving 5 bases between them. The germline V gene encodes CDR1 LNHDA and CDR2 SQIVND (reference sequence). The CDR3 consists of 13 residues. CDR3 amino acids: CASSNGGANVLTF. The CDR3 DNA reads as TGTGCCAGTAGTAACGGGGGGGCCAACGTCCTGACTTTC.

The chain has TRBV19 and TRBJ2-5, with 7 bases that match TRBD1. The germline gives CDR1 LNHDA, CDR2 SQIVND (reference sequence). J was trimmed by 1 base and V by 3 bases; bases with no gene match: 2. The CDR3 has 14 amino acids. CDR3 bases: TGTGCCAGTAGTATGACAGGGCCCCAAGAGACCCAGTACTTC. Encoded protein: CASSMTGPQETQYF.

This clone was counted a few times. V and J are TRBV2 and TRBJ2-1; possibly TRBD1 for D (6 bases). CDR1 SNHLY and CDR2 FYNNEI come from the germline V gene. Deletions cut 6 bases from V and 4 bases from J, with 10 bases between. The CDR3 consists of 13 residues. CDR3 in amino acids: CASRGTGYNEQFF. The CDR3 nucleotides read TGTGCCAGCAGAGGAACAGGGTACAATGAGCAGTTCTTC.

The J gene is TRBJ1-2, the V gene TRBV15; D not certain. The CDR3 runs to 15 residues. Between the trimmed V and J ends, which lost 3 bases and 0 bases, there was a span of 11 bases. Germline values: CDR1 LNHNV, CDR2 YYDKDF (reference sequence). Here the CDR3 DNA reads TGTGCCACCAGCAGTGCGCTGGGAGCTAACTATGGCTACACCTTC. Translated, it gives CATSSALGANYGYTF. Full variable domain (rest looked up from reference TRBV15 and TRBJ1-2): DAMVIQNPRYQVTQFGKPVTLSCSQTLNHNVMYWYQQKSSQAPKLLFHYYDKDFNNEADTPDNFQSRRPNTSFCFLDIRSPGLGDTAMYLCATSSALGANYGYTFGSGTRLTVV.

The rearrangement joins TRBV7-9 to TRBJ1-2; 9 nucleotides match TRBD1. Germline CDR1 reads SEHNR; CDR2 reads FQNEAQ (reference sequence). Trimming cost V 4 bases and J 3 bases; bases outside gene matches: 9. CDR3 size: 16 residues. The CDR3 protein is CASSSGIGTGYYGYTF. The DNA for the CDR3 is TGTGCCAGCAGCTCAGGAATAGGGACAGGGTACTATGGCTACACCTTC.

CDR3 region: CASSFAGSGGMRETQYF. The CDR3 nucleotides are TGTGCCAGCAGCTTTGCCGGGAGCGGCGGAATGAGGGAGACCCAGTACTTC. The V and J genes are TRBV7-2 and TRBJ2-5, with D maybe TRBD2 (6 bases). The V gene lost 3 bases and the J gene lost 5 bases, with 22 bases spanning the gap. The V gene's germline CDR1 is SGHTA and CDR2 FQGNSA. The CDR3 is made up of 17 amino acids.

The rearrangement joins TRBV5-1 to TRBJ2-3, with a possible D match to TRBD1 (7 bases). CDR3 length: 20 residues. The ends were cut back, 1 base at V and 0 bases at J, with 24 bases in the middle. In germline, CDR1 is SGHRS, CDR2 YFSETQ. As DNA, the CDR3 is TGCGCCAGCAGCTTGTCACTGGGGGGACGAGGGACAGTGAGCACAGATACGCAGTATTTT. Residues: CASSLSLGGRGTVSTDTQYF.

This clone occurred once. The CDR3 here is CASQGSSTEAFF. CDR3 bases: TGCGCCAGCCAGGGCAGTAGCACTGAAGCTTTCTTT. This sequence joins TRBV10-2 and TRBJ1-1; D is possibly TRBD1 (5 bases). V was cut by 8 bases and J by 4 bases, with 11 bases left in between. Germline CDR1 reads WSHSY; CDR2 reads SAAADI. The CDR3 contains 12 residues.

Only one count was recorded for this clone. V usage is TRBV10-1 and J usage is TRBJ2-7, with D perhaps matching TRBD2 (6 bases). Trimming cost V 4 bases and J 1 base, with 20 bases left between them. Germline V gives CDR1 WNHNN, CDR2 SYGVQD (reference sequence). The CDR3 is made up of 17 amino acids. The CDR3 DNA sequence: TGCGCCAGCAGTGCCTGTCCCCATACTAGCCGGTCCTACGAGCAGTACGTC. Its translation: CASSACPHTSRSYEQYV.

The chain combines TRBV24-1 with TRBJ2-5; the match to TRBD1 covers 7 bases. The CDR3 is 14 amino acids. Germline V gives CDR1 KGHDR, CDR2 SFDVKD. Trimming at V came to 4 bases and at J to 1 base, leaving 2 bases not matched to a gene. CDR3 loop: CATSDRDSQETQYF. The CDR3 region has the DNA TGTGCCACCAGTGACCGGGACAGCCAAGAGACCCAGTACTTC.

The chain is built from TRBV5-5 and TRBJ1-1; D is unclear. CDR3 size: 13 residues. Germline CDR1 reads SGHKS; CDR2 reads YYEKEE (reference sequence). V lost 1 base and J lost 0, with 4 bases in between. The DNA of the CDR3 is TGTGCCAGCAGCTTGAGCTTGAACACTGAAGCTTTCTTT. The encoded protein is CASSLSLNTEAFF.

This clone came up a few times. This chain uses TRBV27 with TRBJ2-3, with TRBD1 matching over 7 bases. The ends lost 1 base at V and 5 bases at J; junction bases unmatched: 3. This CDR3 has 14 amino acids. Per the germline V gene, CDR1 is MNHEY and CDR2 is SMNVEV (reference sequence). The CDR3 reads CASSLWGQLDTQYF. The CDR3 bases are TGTGCCAGCAGTTTATGGGGACAGTTAGATACGCAGTATTTT.

The chain has TRBV2 and TRBJ2-3; the D is unclear. Germline V gives CDR1 SNHLY, CDR2 FYNNEI. V was trimmed by 3 bases and J by 1 base, leaving 8 bases between them. This CDR3 is 14 amino acids long. The CDR3 here is CASSDVSGTDTQYF. In nucleotides, the CDR3 is TGTGCCAGCAGTGACGTGTCGGGCACAGATACGCAGTATTTT.